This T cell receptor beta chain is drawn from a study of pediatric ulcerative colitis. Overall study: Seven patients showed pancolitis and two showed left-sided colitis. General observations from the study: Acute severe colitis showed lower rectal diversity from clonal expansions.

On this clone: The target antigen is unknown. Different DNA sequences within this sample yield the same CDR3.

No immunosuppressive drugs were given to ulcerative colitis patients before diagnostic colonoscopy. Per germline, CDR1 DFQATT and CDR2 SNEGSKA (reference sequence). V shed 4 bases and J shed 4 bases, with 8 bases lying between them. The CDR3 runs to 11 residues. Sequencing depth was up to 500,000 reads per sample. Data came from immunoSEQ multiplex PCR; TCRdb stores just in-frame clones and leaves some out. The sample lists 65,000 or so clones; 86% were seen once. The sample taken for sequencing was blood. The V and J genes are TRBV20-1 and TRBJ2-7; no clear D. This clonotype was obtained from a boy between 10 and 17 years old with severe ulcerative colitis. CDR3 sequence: CSATPGYEQYF. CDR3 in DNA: TGCAGTGCTACTCCAGGATACGAGCAGTACTTC.